This TCR beta chain was captured in a study of response to subunit inactivated influenza vaccine. The V gene lost 1 base and the J gene lost 5 bases, with 12 bases spanning the gap. Germline V gene lookup returns CDR1 SGHRS and CDR2 YFSETQ. This CDR3 contains 14 residues. MiXCR was run by TCRdb on the RT-PCR reads, yielding one entry per CDR3 protein. The table lists roughly 630,000 distinct CDR3 sequences, 11% to 15% of them singletons. This clonotype was seen many times. The chain is built from TRBV5-1 and TRBJ1-1; a weak D match, TRBD1 (6 bases). The starting material was PBMCs from blood, obtained about 14 days before vaccination. The clonotype comes from a man aged 45-60 years who received an inactivated influenza vaccine. CDR3 amino acids: CASSLWGAGTEAFF. For the CDR3, the DNA is TGCGCCAGCAGCTTGTGGGGGGCTGGGACTGAAGCTTTCTTT.